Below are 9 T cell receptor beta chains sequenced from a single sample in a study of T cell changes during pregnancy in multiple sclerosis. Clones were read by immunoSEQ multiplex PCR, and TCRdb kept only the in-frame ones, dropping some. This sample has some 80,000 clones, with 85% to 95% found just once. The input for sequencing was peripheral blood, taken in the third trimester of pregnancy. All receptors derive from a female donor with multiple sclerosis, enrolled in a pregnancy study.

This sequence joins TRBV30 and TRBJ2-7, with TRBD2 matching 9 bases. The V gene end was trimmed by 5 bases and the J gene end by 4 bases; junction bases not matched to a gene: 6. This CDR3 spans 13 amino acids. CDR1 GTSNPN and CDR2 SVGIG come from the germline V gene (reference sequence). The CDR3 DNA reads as TGTGCCTGGGGTAGCGGGGGCCGTTACGAGCAGTACTTC. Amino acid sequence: CAWGSGGRYEQYF.

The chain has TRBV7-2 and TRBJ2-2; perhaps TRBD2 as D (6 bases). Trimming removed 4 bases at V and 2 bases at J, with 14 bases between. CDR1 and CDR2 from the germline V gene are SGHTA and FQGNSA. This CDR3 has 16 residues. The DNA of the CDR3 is TGTGCCAGCAGCTCTAGCGACCTTATTAACACCGGGGAGCTGTTTTTT. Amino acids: CASSSSDLINTGELFF.

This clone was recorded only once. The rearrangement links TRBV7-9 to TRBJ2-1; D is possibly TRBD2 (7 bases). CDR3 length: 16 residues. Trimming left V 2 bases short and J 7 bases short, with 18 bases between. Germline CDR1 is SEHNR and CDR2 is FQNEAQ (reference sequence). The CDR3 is CASSLSTGGLVNEQFF. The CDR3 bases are TGTGCCAGCAGCTTAAGTACGGGGGGCCTTGTGAATGAGCAGTTCTTC.

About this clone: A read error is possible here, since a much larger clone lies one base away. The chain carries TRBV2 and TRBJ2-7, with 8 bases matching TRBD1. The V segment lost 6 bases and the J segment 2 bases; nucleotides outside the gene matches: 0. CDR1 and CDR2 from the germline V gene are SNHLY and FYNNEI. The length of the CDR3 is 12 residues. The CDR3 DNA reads TGTGCCAGCAGGACAGGGGCCTACGAGCAGTACTTC. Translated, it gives CASRTGAYEQYF. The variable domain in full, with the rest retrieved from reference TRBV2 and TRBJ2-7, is EPEVTQTPSHQVTQMGQEVILRCVPISNHLYFYWYRQILGQKVEFLVSFYNNEISEKSEIFDDQFSVERPDGSNFTLKIRSTKLEDSAMYFCASRTGAYEQYFGPGTRLTVT.

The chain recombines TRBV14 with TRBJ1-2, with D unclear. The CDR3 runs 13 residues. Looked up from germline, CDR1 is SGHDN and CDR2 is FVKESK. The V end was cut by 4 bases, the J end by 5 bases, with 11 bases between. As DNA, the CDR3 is TGTGCCAGCAGCCCCGGGATCTCTTATGGCTACACCTTC. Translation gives CASSPGISYGYTF.

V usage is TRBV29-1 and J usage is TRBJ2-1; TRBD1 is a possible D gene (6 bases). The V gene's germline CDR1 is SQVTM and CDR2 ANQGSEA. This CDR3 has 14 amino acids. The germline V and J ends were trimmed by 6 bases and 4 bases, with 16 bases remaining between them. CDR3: CSVRGRGGYNEQFF. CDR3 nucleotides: TGCAGCGTCCGGGGCAGGGGTGGATACAATGAGCAGTTCTTC.

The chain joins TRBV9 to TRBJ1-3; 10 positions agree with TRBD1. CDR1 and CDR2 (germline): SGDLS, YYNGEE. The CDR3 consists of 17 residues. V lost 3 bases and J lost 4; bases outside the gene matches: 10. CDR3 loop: CASSATGTGVLGNTIYF. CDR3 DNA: TGTGCCAGCAGCGCAACCGGGACAGGGGTCCTCGGAAACACCATATATTTT.

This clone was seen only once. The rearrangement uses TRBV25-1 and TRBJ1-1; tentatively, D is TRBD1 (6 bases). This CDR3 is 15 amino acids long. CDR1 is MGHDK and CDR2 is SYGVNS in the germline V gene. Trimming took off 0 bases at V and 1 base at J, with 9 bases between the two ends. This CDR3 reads CASSEYLGQNTEAFF. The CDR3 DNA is TGTGCCAGCAGTGAATATCTGGGACAGAACACTGAAGCTTTCTTT.

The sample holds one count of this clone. CDR3 sequence reads: CASSLVQGNTGELFF. For the CDR3, the DNA is TGTGCCAGCAGCTTAGTACAGGGTAACACCGGGGAGCTGTTTTTT. The J gene is TRBJ2-2, the V gene TRBV7-8; the D gene is possibly TRBD1 (6 bases). CDR3 length: 15 amino acids. Germline CDR1 is SGHVS and CDR2 is FQNEAQ. V was shortened by 1 base and J by 2 bases, with 8 bases between the two germline ends.